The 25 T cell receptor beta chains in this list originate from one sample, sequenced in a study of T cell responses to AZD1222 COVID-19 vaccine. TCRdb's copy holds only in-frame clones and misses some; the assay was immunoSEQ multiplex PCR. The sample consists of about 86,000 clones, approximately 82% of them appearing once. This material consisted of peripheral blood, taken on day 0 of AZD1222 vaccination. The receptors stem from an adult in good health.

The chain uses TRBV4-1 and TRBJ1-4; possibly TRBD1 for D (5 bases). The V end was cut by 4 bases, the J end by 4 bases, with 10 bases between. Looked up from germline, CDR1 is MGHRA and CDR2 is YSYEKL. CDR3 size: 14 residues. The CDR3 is CASSRQGLNEKLFF. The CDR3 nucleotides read TGCGCCAGCAGCCGTCAGGGCCTTAATGAAAAACTGTTTTTT.

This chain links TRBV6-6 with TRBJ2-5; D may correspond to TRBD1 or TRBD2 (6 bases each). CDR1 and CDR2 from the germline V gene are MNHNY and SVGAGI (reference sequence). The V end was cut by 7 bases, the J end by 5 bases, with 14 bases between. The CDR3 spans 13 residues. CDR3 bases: TGTGCCAGCACGGCCTTAGGGGGGGAGACCCAGTACTTC. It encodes CASTALGGETQYF.

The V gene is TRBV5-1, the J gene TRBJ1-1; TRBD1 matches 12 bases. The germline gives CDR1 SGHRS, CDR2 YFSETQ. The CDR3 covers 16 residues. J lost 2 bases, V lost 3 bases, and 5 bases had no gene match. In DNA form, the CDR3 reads TGCGCCAGCAGCTACACCGGGACAGGGGGCAACACTGAAGCTTTCTTT. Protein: CASSYTGTGGNTEAFF.

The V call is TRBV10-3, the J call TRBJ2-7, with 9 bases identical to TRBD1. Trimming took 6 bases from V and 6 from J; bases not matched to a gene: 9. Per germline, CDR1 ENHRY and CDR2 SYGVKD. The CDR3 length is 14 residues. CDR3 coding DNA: TGTGCCATCAGGGTGGGGACAGGGAAAACCGAGCAGTACTTC. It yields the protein CAIRVGTGKTEQYF.

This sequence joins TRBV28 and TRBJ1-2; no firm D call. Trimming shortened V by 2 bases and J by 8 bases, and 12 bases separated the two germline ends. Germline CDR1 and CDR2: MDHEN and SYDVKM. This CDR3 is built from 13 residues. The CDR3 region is CASSLGSHGGYTF. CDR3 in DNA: TGTGCCAGCAGTTTAGGGTCCCATGGGGGCTACACCTTC.

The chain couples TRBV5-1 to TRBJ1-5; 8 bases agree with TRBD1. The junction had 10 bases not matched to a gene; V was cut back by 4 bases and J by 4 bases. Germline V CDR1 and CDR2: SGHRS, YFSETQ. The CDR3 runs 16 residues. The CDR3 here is CASSPAAGGGNQPQHF. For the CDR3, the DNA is TGCGCCAGCAGCCCCGCGGCAGGGGGCGGGAATCAGCCCCAGCATTTT.

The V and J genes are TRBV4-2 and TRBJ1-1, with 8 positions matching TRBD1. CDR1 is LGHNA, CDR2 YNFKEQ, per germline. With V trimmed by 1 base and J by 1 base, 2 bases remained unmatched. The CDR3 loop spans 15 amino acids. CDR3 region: CASSQAGTGNTEAFF. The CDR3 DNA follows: TGTGCCAGCAGCCAAGCCGGGACAGGGAACACTGAAGCTTTCTTT.

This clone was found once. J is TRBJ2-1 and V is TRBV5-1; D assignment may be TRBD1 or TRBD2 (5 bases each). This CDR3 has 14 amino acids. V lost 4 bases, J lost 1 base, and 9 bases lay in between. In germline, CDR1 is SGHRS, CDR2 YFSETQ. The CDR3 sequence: CASSGTSSYNEQFF. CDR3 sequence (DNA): TGCGCCAGCAGCGGGACCTCATCCTACAATGAGCAGTTCTTC.

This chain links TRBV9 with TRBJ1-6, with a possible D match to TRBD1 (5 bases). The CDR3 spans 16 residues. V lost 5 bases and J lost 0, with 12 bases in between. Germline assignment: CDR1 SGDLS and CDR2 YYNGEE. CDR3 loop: CASSKGADSYNSPLHF. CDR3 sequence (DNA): TGTGCCAGCAGTAAAGGGGCCGACTCCTATAATTCACCCCTCCACTTT.

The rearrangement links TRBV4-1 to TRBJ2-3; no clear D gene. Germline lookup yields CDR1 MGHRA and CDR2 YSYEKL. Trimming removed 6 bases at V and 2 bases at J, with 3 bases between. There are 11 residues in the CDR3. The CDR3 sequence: CASSLTDTQYF. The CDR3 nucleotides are TGCGCCAGCAGTCTCACAGATACGCAGTATTTT.

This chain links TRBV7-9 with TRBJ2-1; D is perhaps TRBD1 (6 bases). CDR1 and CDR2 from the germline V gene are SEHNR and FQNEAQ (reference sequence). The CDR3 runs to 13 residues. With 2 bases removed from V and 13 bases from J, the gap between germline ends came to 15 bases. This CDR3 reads CASSLLGGQIQFF. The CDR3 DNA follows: TGTGCCAGCAGCTTACTCGGTGGACAGATACAGTTCTTC.

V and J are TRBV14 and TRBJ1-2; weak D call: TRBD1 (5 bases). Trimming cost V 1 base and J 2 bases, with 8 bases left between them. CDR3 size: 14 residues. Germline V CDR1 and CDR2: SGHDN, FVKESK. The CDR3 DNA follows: TGTGCCAGCAGCCAAGTTGGGGCAAACTATGGCTACACCTTC. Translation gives CASSQVGANYGYTF.

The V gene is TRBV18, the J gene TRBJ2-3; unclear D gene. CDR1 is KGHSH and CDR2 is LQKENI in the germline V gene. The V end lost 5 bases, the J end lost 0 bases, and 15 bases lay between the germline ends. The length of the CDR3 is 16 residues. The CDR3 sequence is CASSETRDSSTDTQYF. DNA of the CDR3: TGTGCCAGCTCAGAGACCAGAGACTCTAGCACAGATACGCAGTATTTT.

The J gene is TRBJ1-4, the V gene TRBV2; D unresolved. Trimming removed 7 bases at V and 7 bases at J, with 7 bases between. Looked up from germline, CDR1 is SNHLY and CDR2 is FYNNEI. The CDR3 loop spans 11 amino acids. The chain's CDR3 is CASTQSEKLFF. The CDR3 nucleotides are TGTGCCAGCACCCAGAGTGAAAAACTGTTTTTT.

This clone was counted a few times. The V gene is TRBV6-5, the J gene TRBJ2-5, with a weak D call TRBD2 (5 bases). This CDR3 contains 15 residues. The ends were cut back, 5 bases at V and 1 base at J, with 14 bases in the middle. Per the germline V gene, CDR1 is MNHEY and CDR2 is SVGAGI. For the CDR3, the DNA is TGTGCCAGCAGTACGGACTGGCTCCTCCAAGAGACCCAGTACTTC. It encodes CASSTDWLLQETQYF.

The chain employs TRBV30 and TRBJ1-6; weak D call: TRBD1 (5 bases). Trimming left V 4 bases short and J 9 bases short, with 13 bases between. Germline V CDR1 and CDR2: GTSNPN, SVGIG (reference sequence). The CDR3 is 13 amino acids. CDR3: CAWMIQGISPLHF. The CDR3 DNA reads TGTGCCTGGATGATCCAGGGAATTTCACCCCTCCACTTT.

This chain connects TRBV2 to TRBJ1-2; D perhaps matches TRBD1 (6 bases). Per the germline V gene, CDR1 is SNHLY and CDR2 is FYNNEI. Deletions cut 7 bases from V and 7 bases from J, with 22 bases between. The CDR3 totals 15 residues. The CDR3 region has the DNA TGTGCCAGCAATTCCGACATACAGGGATATCGTGGCTACACCTTC. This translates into CASNSDIQGYRGYTF.

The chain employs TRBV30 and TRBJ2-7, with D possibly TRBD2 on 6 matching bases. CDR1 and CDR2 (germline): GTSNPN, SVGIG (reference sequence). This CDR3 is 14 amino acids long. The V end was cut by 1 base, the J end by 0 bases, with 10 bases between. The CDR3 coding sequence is TGTGCCTGGAGTGGGGACTCGAGCTCCTACGAGCAGTACTTC. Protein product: CAWSGDSSSYEQYF. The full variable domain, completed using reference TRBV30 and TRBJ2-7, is SQTIHQWPATLVQPVGSPLSLECTVEGTSNPNLYWYRQAAGRGLQLLFYSVGIGQISSEVPQNLSASRPQDRQFILSSKKLLLSDSGFYLCAWSGDSSSYEQYFGPGTRLTVT.

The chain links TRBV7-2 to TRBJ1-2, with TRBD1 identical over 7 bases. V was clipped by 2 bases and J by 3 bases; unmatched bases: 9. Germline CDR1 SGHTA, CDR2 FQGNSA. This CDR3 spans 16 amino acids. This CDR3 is CASSLKAGGTDYGYTF. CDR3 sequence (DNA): TGTGCCAGCAGCTTAAAGGCGGGGGGGACAGACTATGGCTACACCTTC. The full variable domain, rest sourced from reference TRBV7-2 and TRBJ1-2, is GAGVSQSPSNKVTEKGKDVELRCDPISGHTALYWYRQSLGQGLEFLIYFQGNSAPDKSGLPSDRFSAERTGGSVSTLTIQRTQQEDSAVYLCASSLKAGGTDYGYTFGSGTRLTVV.

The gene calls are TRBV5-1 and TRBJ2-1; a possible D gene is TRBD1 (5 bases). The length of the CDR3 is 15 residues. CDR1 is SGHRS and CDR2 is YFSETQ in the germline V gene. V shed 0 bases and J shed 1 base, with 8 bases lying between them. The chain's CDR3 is CASSLGQGSYNEQFF. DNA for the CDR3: TGCGCCAGCAGCTTGGGCCAGGGATCCTACAATGAGCAGTTCTTC.

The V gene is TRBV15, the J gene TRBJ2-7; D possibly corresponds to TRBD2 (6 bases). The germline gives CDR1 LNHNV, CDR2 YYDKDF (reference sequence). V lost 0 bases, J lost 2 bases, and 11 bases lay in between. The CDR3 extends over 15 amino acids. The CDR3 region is CATSRDPGETYEQYF. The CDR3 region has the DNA TGTGCCACCAGCAGAGATCCGGGAGAAACCTACGAGCAGTACTTC.

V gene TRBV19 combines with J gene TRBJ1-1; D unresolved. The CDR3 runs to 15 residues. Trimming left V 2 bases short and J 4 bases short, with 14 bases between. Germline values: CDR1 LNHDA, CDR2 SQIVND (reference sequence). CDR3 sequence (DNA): TGTGCCAGTAGTATAATCCTCAGCGAGGGCACTGAAGCTTTCTTT. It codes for CASSIILSEGTEAFF.

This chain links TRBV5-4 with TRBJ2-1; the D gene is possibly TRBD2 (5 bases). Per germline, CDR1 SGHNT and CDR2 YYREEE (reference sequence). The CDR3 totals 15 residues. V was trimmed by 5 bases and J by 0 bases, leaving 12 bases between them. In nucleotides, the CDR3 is TGTGCCAGCAGTCCCGGGGAGACCTCCTACAATGAGCAGTTCTTC. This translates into CASSPGETSYNEQFF.

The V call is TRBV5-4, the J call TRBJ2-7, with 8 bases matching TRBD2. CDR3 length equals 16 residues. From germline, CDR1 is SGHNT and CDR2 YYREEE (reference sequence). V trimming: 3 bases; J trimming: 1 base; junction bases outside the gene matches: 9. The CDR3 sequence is CASSSGGGVNSYEQYF. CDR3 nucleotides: TGTGCCAGCAGCTCGGGGGGGGGCGTTAATTCCTACGAGCAGTACTTC.

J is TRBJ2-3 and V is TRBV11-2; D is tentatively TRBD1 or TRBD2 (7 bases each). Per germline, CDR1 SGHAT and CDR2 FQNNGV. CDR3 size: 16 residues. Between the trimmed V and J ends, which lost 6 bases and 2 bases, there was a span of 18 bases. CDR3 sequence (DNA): TGTGCCAGCAGACGCAGGGGGGCGGGAGACACAGATACGCAGTATTTT. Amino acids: CASRRRGAGDTDTQYF. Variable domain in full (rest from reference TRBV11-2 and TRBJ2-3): EAGVAQSPRYKIIEKRQSVAFWCNPISGHATLYWYQQILGQGPKLLIQFQNNGVVDDSQLPKDRFSAERLKGVDSTLKIQPAKLEDSAVYLCASRRRGAGDTDTQYFGPGTRLTVL.